This T cell receptor (beta chain) appears in the sequencing data of a study of blood T cell repertoires in COVID-19. Study-level information: From the United States, Italy and Spain came samples of acute and convalescent COVID-19. T cells, B-cell-depleted T cells, or PBMCs supplied cDNA or gDNA.

Authors' methods: How many nucleated cells were present was estimated from reference gene primer amplification. Only in-frame clones appear in the TCRdb table, and some are missing; sequencing was by immunoSEQ multiplex PCR. V and J calls and clone size are those listed in that table; D and trimming were worked out from the DNA. The table includes approximately 300,000 clones, around nine tenths detected once. This CDR3 comprises 15 residues. The germline V gene encodes CDR1 MNHEY and CDR2 SVGAGI. The ends lost 5 bases at V and 4 bases at J; junction bases unmatched: 9. The sequence came from a man between 40 and 49 years old with acute or convalescent COVID-19. The chain recombines TRBV6-5 with TRBJ2-3; 7 bases map to TRBD1. Sequenced: peripheral blood. CDR3: CASSRQGIIADTQYF. CDR3 coding DNA: TGTGCCAGCAGTAGACAGGGAATTATCGCAGATACGCAGTATTTT.